This TCR beta chain derives from a study of CD8 T cells in ankylosing spondylitis. Findings of the study overall: Seemingly characteristic of ankylosing spondylitis blood was a TCR beta motif consisting of about 8 highly homologous variants.

Germline V CDR1 and CDR2: SGHAT, FQDESV (reference sequence). The CDR3 runs to 14 residues. The V gene lost 5 bases and the J gene lost 9 bases, with 17 bases spanning the gap. Points on this clonotype: Its antigen is unknown.

One entry per CDR3 protein results from TCRdb running MiXCR on the 5' RACE reads. The table shows hundreds of thousands of distinct CDR3 sequences, with approximately 12% occurring only once. The clonotype originates from a male donor with ankylosing spondylitis. This chain connects TRBV11-1 to TRBJ2-1; D gene ambiguous. Sequenced material: blood, either unsorted or a sorted T cell fraction (not recorded which). CDR3 amino acids: CASSAGILGSEQFF. Here the CDR3 DNA reads TGTGCCAGCAGCGCCGGTATATTGGGAAGTGAGCAGTTCTTC.